This entry describes one TCR beta chain. Germline CDR1 is SGHKS and CDR2 is YYEKEE (reference sequence). V was cut by 1 base and J by 5 bases, with 16 bases left in between. The CDR3 consists of 16 residues. This record comes from a study of blood T cell repertoires in COVID-19. Study-level information: Cohort 3 recovered donors had two negative PCRs, clearance, or symptom resolution. Italy, Spain and the United States were the sources of the convalescent and acute COVID-19 samples.

Under the authors' procedure: Scientists estimated how many nucleated cells there were by amplifying reference gene primers. Method: immunoSEQ multiplex PCR; TCRdb's copy keeps in-frame clones and lacks some. V and J calls and clone size are as listed in that table; D and trimming were resolved from the DNA. This table has under 400,000 clones, over 75% appearing once. Participant reports of clinical history set cohort assignment. The source of this sequence is a man between 35 and 55 years old in a cohort exposed to, infected with or recovered from COVID-19 (not recorded which). Source material: PBMCs or T cells enriched from blood (not recorded which). The chain couples TRBV5-5 to TRBJ1-5; D unclear. As DNA, the CDR3 is TGTGCCAGCAGCTTGAATAGTAGATCTGGTTATCAGCCCCAGCATTTT. Amino acid sequence: CASSLNSRSGYQPQHF.